A selection of T cell receptor beta chains follows, all from one sample in a study of blood T cells in healthy people across ages. Using its own MiXCR run on the 5' RACE reads, TCRdb lists one record per CDR3 protein. The data contain 710,000 or so distinct CDR3 sequences, about 20% of them seen just once; the ten biggest clones take up 22%. The specimen sequenced was blood. The source is a man aged 70 or older in good health. CDR3s include the opening cysteine and the closing phenylalanine or tryptophan. A D gene is named only where the DNA matches it firmly. Part of the rows lack a size; the others show once, few, many or a class for expanded clones.

J gene | D gene | clone size | V gene | CDR3 protein | CDR3 DNA
TRBJ2-2 | . | . | TRBV20-1 | CSAPRTDLRNTGELLF | TGCAGTGCTCCCCGGACAGACCTAAGGAACACCGGGGAGCTGCTTTTT
TRBJ2-2 | . | . | TRBV5-1 | CASSFLEVGELFF | TGCGCCAGCAGCTTTTTGGAGGTCGGGGAGCTGTTTTTT
TRBJ1-1 | TRBD1 | . | TRBV10-3 | CAISDYGQGAFF | TGTGCCATCAGTGATTACGGACAGGGCGCTTTCTTT
TRBJ2-5 | . | . | TRBV29-1 | CSVFWGEKTQYF | TGCAGCGTTTTTTGGGGCGAAAAGACCCAGTACTTC
TRBJ2-1 | TRBD1 | few | TRBV12-3/TRBV12-4 | CASRDSYNEQFF | TGTGCCAGTAGGGACAGCTACAATGAGCAGTTCTTC
TRBJ1-4 | . | many | TRBV12-3/TRBV12-4 | CASSFGTSSEKLFF | TGTGCCAGCAGTTTCGGGACAAGTAGTGAAAAACTGTTTTTT
TRBJ1-1 | TRBD1 | few | TRBV20-1 | CSAVRDRVKTEAFF | TGCAGTGCTGTAAGGGACAGGGTCAAGACTGAAGCTTTCTTT
TRBJ2-1 | . | . | TRBV7-2 | CASSLVSGDGAYNEQFF | TGTGCCAGCAGCTTAGTATCAGGGGACGGAGCCTACAATGAGCAGTTCTTC
TRBJ2-3 | TRBD2 | few | TRBV7-6 | CASSSQIAGGADTQYF | TGTGCCAGCAGCTCCCAAATAGCGGGAGGAGCAGATACGCAGTATTTT
TRBJ2-2 | . | few | TRBV5-1 | CASTNRENTGELFF | TGCGCCAGTACCAACAGGGAGAACACCGGGGAGCTGTTTTTT
TRBJ1-1 | . | few | TRBV29-1 | CSVVPNTMNTEAFF | TGCAGCGTTGTCCCCAACACCATGAACACTGAAGCTTTCTTT
TRBJ1-4 | . | many | TRBV12-3/TRBV12-4 | CASSPGTVTNEKLFF | TGTGCCAGCAGTCCTGGGACGGTAACTAATGAAAAACTGTTTTTT
TRBJ2-7 | TRBD1 | few | TRBV29-1 | CSVSTGSSYEQYF | TGCAGCGTTTCGACAGGGAGCTCCTACGAGCAGTACTTC
TRBJ1-3 | . | few | TRBV5-6 | CASTGGNTIYF | TGTGCCAGCACAGGGGGAAACACCATATATTTT
TRBJ2-5 | . | . | TRBV18 | CASSPGPSVFRETQYF | TGTGCCAGCTCACCTGGGCCTAGCGTCTTCCGAGAGACCCAGTACTTC
TRBJ2-3 | TRBD1 | few | TRBV29-1 | CSAFNRGSTDTQYF | TGCAGCGCATTCAACAGGGGAAGCACAGATACGCAGTATTTT
TRBJ1-1 | . | . | TRBV12-3/TRBV12-4 | CASRRRVAALNTEAFF | TGTGCCAGCAGGAGACGAGTGGCCGCTCTGAACACTGAAGCTTTCTTT
TRBJ2-1 | . | . | TRBV5-5 | CASSLGGTTGSSYNEQFF | TGTGCCAGCAGCTTGGGCGGGACGACAGGGTCCTCCTACAATGAGCAGTTCTTC
TRBJ2-1 | . | . | TRBV30 | CAWGKTGLHNEQFF | TGTGCCTGGGGTAAAACTGGGCTCCACAATGAGCAGTTCTTC
TRBJ2-3 | . | . | TRBV6-1 | CASSPYRGANTDTQYF | TGTGCCAGCAGCCCTTACCGGGGGGCGAACACAGATACGCAGTATTTT
TRBJ2-1 | . | few | TRBV3-1 | CASAVLGGQNNEQFF | TGTGCCAGCGCCGTCCTTGGGGGGCAAAACAATGAGCAGTTCTTC
TRBJ1-1 | . | . | TRBV28 | CASSLLGLEAFF | TGTGCCAGCAGTTTATTAGGACTGGAAGCGTTCTTT
TRBJ2-5 | TRBD2 | many | TRBV12-3/TRBV12-4 | CASSLGASGNQETQYF | TGTGCCAGCAGTTTAGGGGCTAGCGGGAACCAAGAGACCCAGTACTTC
TRBJ2-1 | . | . | TRBV27 | CASIKPGRNNEQFF | TGTGCCAGCATAAAGCCAGGGAGGAACAATGAGCAGTTCTTC
TRBJ2-3 | . | . | TRBV5-1 | CASRDRTTDTQYF | TGCGCCAGCAGGGACCGTACCACAGATACGCAGTATTTT
TRBJ2-3 | . | few | TRBV7-3 | CARLTQRHLTDTQYF | TGTGCCAGACTTACTCAGCGACACCTCACAGATACGCAGTATTTT
TRBJ2-2 | . | . | TRBV6-1 | CASSGKEVTGELFF | TGTGCCAGCAGCGGGAAGGAGGTTACCGGGGAGCTGTTTTTT
TRBJ2-1 | . | . | TRBV11-3 | CASSLIKANEQFF | TGTGCCAGCAGCTTAATTAAGGCCAATGAGCAGTTCTTC
TRBJ2-1 | TRBD2 | few | TRBV7-3 | CASSSEGLGRNEQFF | TGTGCCAGCAGTTCTGAGGGACTAGGGCGCAATGAGCAGTTCTTC
TRBJ2-1 | . | few | TRBV5-1 | CASSLALALNEQFF | TGCGCCAGCAGCTTGGCCTTGGCCCTCAATGAGCAGTTCTTC
TRBJ2-5 | TRBD2 | many | TRBV7-3 | CASSLSGTNQETQYF | TGTGCCAGCAGCTTAAGCGGGACTAACCAAGAGACCCAGTACTTC
TRBJ2-3 | . | . | TRBV29-1 | CSATKAGTDTQYF | TGCAGCGCGACGAAAGCTGGGACAGATACGCAGTATTTT
TRBJ2-2 | . | few | TRBV7-9 | CARGNTGELFF | TGTGCCAGGGGGAACACCGGGGAGCTGTTTTTT
TRBJ2-3 | . | . | TRBV2 | CASRGPVPDTQYF | TGTGCCAGCAGAGGGCCCGTACCAGATACGCAGTATTTT
TRBJ2-7 | . | few | TRBV5-1 | CASSFDPRGQYF | TGCGCCAGCAGCTTCGACCCCCGGGGGCAGTACTTC
TRBJ2-5 | . | few | TRBV20-1 | CSATAQYQETQYF | TGCAGTGCTACCGCACAGTATCAAGAGACCCAGTACTTC
TRBJ2-7 | TRBD2 | few | TRBV20-1 | CSARTGTSGGSEQYF | TGCAGTGCTAGAACTGGGACTAGCGGGGGAAGCGAGCAGTACTTC
TRBJ2-1 | TRBD2 | few | TRBV20-1 | CSAPGGTLRAFGHNEQFF | TGCAGTGCCCCGGGGGGAACATTGAGGGCTTTCGGGCACAATGAGCAGTTCTTC
TRBJ2-7 | . | few | TRBV10-3 | CAISGRKPSSYEQYF | TGTGCCATCAGTGGTCGGAAACCGAGCTCCTACGAGCAGTACTTC
TRBJ2-3 | TRBD1 | few | TRBV5-5 | CASLPGQLSDTQYF | TGTGCCAGCCTACCGGGACAGCTTTCAGATACGCAGTATTTT
TRBJ1-2 | . | few | TRBV5-1 | CASSLGGSAHYGYTF | TGCGCCAGCAGCCTTGGCGGGAGTGCGCACTATGGCTACACCTTC
TRBJ2-4 | TRBD2 | few | TRBV20-1 | CSATLRTSGTYNIQYF | TGCAGTGCTACCCTCAGGACTAGCGGGACTTATAACATTCAGTACTTC
TRBJ1-2 | TRBD1 | . | TRBV5-1 | CASSLGDRGHGYTF | TGCGCCAGCAGCTTGGGTGACAGGGGGCATGGCTACACCTTC
TRBJ2-1 | TRBD2 | . | TRBV7-8 | CASSLVKGAGHEQFF | TGTGCCAGCAGCTTAGTTAAGGGAGCGGGACATGAGCAGTTCTTC